The entry that follows covers one T cell receptor beta chain sequence. Its antigen is still unknown. Cells sorted as Tregs were CD4+, CD25+ and CD127-/low. Semi-nested PCR with Nested Universal Primer A followed constant-region reverse priming of full-length variable regions. TCRdb analysed the 5' RACE reads with MiXCR anew, one entry per CDR3 protein. The sample lists roughly 9,900 distinct CDR3 sequences, 30% to 40% seen once, with about 5.8% in the top ten. Notes on the study in general: The TCR gene usage of tumor memory CD4+ T cells clustered together with blood and lymph node memory CD4+ cells and with lymph node naive CD4+ cells. Tumor Tregs overlapped most with tumor, then blood, naive CD4+ cells. Whole repertoires were not studied in the larger cohort, only one V-J beta rearrangement.

Germline lookup yields CDR1 SEHNR and CDR2 FQNEAQ (reference sequence). V shed 0 bases, J shed 2 bases, and the junction held 8 bases outside the gene matches. The CDR3 has 18 residues. The sample taken for sequencing was Tregs sorted from blood. The clonotype was recovered from a female donor with breast cancer. This chain links TRBV7-9 with TRBJ2-7; 12 nucleotides align to TRBD2. The CDR3 DNA follows: TGTGCCAGCAGCTTAGCTTACAGGACTAGCGGGATGGCCTACGAGCAGTACTTC. This translates into CASSLAYRTSGMAYEQYF.